A selection of T cell receptor beta chains follows, all from one sample in a study of CD8 T cells in ankylosing spondylitis. One entry per CDR3 protein results from TCRdb running MiXCR on the 5' RACE reads. Of 350,000 or so distinct CDR3 sequences listed, 8% are singletons. Input material: blood, either unsorted or a sorted T cell fraction (not recorded which). The receptors derive from a male donor with ankylosing spondylitis. The CDR3 runs from the conserved cysteine through the conserved F or W. The D gene is left open where the match is weak. The size entry is marked missing in some rows and otherwise reads once, few, many or a size class.

V,D,size,J,DNA,CDR3
TRBV4-2,TRBD2,few,TRBJ2-3,TGTGCCAGCAGCCAACTTACTAGCGCAGATACGCAGTATTTT,CASSQLTSADTQYF
TRBV5-1,TRBD1,NA,TRBJ2-7,TGCGCCAGCAGCAAAGGGACAGTGGAGGCCTCCTACGAGCAGTACTTC,CASSKGTVEASYEQYF
TRBV29-1,NA,few,TRBJ1-2,TGCAGCGTTGGGGGTCTCCTCCGCTATGGCTACACCTTC,CSVGGLLRYGYTF
TRBV4-2,NA,many,TRBJ1-2,TGTGCCAGCAGCCAAGTTACCGGAAACGCCCTTAACTATGGCTACACCTTC,CASSQVTGNALNYGYTF
TRBV18,NA,few,TRBJ1-1,TGTGCCAGCTCACCACCGATTACAGGGTGGTACACTGAAGCTTTCTTT,CASSPPITGWYTEAFF
TRBV12-3/TRBV12-4,TRBD2,NA,TRBJ2-2,TGTGCCAGCAGTTTACCGCGGGAGGTCCCCACCGGGGAGCTGTTTTTT,CASSLPREVPTGELFF
TRBV5-6,TRBD1,NA,TRBJ1-5,TGTGCCAGCAGTCGAGGACAGGGGGACAGCGCCCAGCATTTT,CASSRGQGDSAQHF
TRBV6-5,NA,NA,TRBJ2-7,TGTGCCAGCAGTTACGGTAGCGGAGGAGAGTACTACGAGCAGTACTTC,CASSYGSGGEYYEQYF
TRBV11-3,NA,once,TRBJ2-5,TGTGCCAGCAGCTTAGTCCAGGGACCGCCACTCCAAGAGACCCAGTACTTC,CASSLVQGPPLQETQYF
TRBV12-3/TRBV12-4,NA,few,TRBJ2-7,TGTGCCAGCAGTCCCCGCGTAGTGAACTCCTACGAGCAGTACTTC,CASSPRVVNSYEQYF
TRBV5-1,NA,few,TRBJ2-7,TGCGCCAGCAGCGCGGGGAGGCAGGGGAGGCACTACGAGCAGTACTTC,CASSAGRQGRHYEQYF
TRBV27,TRBD2,NA,TRBJ2-7,TGTGCCAGCAGTCCCTACTATGGGCGGGAGCGGAGAGAGCAGTACTTC,CASSPYYGRERREQYF
TRBV29-1,NA,many,TRBJ2-1,TGCAGCTTCTTCAGGGGTGGGTCGTACAATGAGCAGTTCTTC,CSFFRGGSYNEQFF
TRBV27,NA,NA,TRBJ2-3,TGTGCCAGCAGTTCCCGAGTTTCCTCCACAGATACGCAGTATTTT,CASSSRVSSTDTQYF
TRBV5-1,NA,NA,TRBJ1-1,TGCGCCAGCAGCTACGGAACAGGGAAAGAAACTGAAGCTTTCTTT,CASSYGTGKETEAFF
TRBV27,TRBD2,few,TRBJ2-1,TGTGCCAGCAGTCCGATCCCTAGCGGGCCGTCAGGGGATGAGCAGTTCTTC,CASSPIPSGPSGDEQFF
TRBV7-2,NA,NA,TRBJ1-6,TGTGCCAGCAGCTTTCTAGGGACCCATTCACCCCTCCACTTT,CASSFLGTHSPLHF